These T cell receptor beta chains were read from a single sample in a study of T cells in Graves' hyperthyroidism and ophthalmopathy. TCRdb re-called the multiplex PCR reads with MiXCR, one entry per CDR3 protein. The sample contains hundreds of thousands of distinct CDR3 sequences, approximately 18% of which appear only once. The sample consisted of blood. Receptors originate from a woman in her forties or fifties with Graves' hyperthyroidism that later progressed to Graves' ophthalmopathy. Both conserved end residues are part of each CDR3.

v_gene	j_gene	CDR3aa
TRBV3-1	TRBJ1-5	CASSQSENQPQHF
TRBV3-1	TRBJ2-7	CASSHSSDLYEQYF
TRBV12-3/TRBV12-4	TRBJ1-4	CASSYFGEKLFF
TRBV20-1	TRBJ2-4	CSALSRDRSGAKNIQYF
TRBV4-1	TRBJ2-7	CASSQATASYEQYF
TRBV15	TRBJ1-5	CATSRINQPQHF
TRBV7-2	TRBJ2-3	CASSSSGGSVDTQYF
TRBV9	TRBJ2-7	CASSAGLAETYEQYF
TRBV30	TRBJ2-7	CAWTTSAIEQYF
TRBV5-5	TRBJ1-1	CASSLTGGWDTEAFF
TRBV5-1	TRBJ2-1	CASSFSGPSSYNEQFF
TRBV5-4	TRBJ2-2	CASSLELAVDTGELFF
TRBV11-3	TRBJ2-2	CASSSQGQRGGAGELFF
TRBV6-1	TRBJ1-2	CASSDLGRVSDGYTF
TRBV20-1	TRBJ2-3	CSARDLDRVQTDTQYF